The 17 T cell receptor beta chains in this list originate from one sample, sequenced in a study of tissue T cells after allogeneic stem cell transplantation. Described time point: mouse harvest day 14 after allogeneic transplant. Mouse grafts combined 10^7 T-cell-depleted bone marrow cells with 10^6 splenic CD5+ T cells. Sequencing was performed with immunoSEQ multiplex PCR; in TCRdb, only in-frame clones are kept and a portion is missing. Here the sample spans fewer than 4,500 clones, 50% being singletons. The sequencing input was gut tissue. The receptor set was obtained from a female BALB/c mouse given C57BL/6 T cells with graft-versus-host disease after an allogeneic hematopoietic cell transplant.

This clone is classed as medium-sized (0.01 to 0.1%). Gene labels here are mouse ones. Sequencing ends 1 residue short of the CDR3 end; the germline J gene provides the rest. The chain has TRBV3 and TRBJ1-4, with 9 bases that match TRBD1. Germline values: CDR1 SNHLY, CDR2 FYNGKV (reference sequence). J lost 8 bases, V lost 5 bases, and 6 bases had no gene match. This CDR3 is built from 14 residues. CDR3 in amino acids: CASSLQGARERLFF. The CDR3 DNA, read in part, is TGTGCCAGCAGCCTACAGGGGGCGCGGGAAAGATTATTT.

This clone came up once. All gene names here are mouse names. The read ends 1 residue early relative to the CDR3; the germline J gene fills the gap. The chain combines TRBV14 with TRBJ1-1; possible D gene TRBD1, 6 bases. Looked up from germline, CDR1 is SGHDT and CDR2 is FRDEAV. V was shortened by 2 bases and J by 3 bases, with 11 bases between the two germline ends. There are 14 residues in the CDR3. CDR3 residues: CASSLGGEDTEVFF. The DNA read from the CDR3 is TGTGCCAGCAGTTTAGGGGGGGAGGACACAGAAGTCTTC.

Comment on this clone: Gene names are mouse gene names. The missing CDR3 end, 1 residue past where the read stops, is filled in from the germline J gene. The V gene is TRBV12-2, the J gene TRBJ2-5, with a tentative D call TRBD2 (6 bases). The CDR3 covers 15 residues. CDR1 is SGHLS, CDR2 HYDKME, per germline. The ends were cut back, 2 bases at V and 3 bases at J, with 14 bases in the middle. The CDR3 loop is CASSPASGAQDTQYF. Incomplete CDR3 DNA: TGTGCCAGCTCTCCCGCCTCTGGGGCGCAAGACACCCAGTAC.

By share of the sample, this clone is large. The gene names here belong to mouse. The read stops 1 residue short of the end of the CDR3; the missing end is completed from the germline J gene. J is TRBJ2-1 and V is TRBV19; D is possibly TRBD2 (7 bases). Trimming removed 4 bases from V and 3 bases from J, with 8 bases in between. Germline values: CDR1 FNHDT, CDR2 SITEND (reference sequence). CDR3 length: 13 amino acids. The chain's CDR3 is CASSGGRYAEQFF. Partial CDR3 DNA: TGTGCCAGCAGTGGGGGGCGCTATGCTGAGCAGTTC. Based on the CDR3 plus reference TRBV19 and TRBJ2-1, the full variable domain is GGIITQTPKFLIGQEGQKLTLKCQQNFNHDTMYWYRQDSGKGLRLIYYSITENDLQKGDLSEGYDASREKKSSFSLTVTSAQKNEMAVFLCASSGGRYAEQFFGPGTRLTVL.

This clone has only a few counts. Mouse gene names and germline throughout. Read data end 1 residue before the CDR3 end; the end is taken from the germline J gene. V is TRBV26 and J is TRBJ1-3; D is unresolved. This CDR3 has 13 residues. V was cut by 4 bases and J by 0 bases, with 4 bases left in between. The germline V gene has CDR1 KGHPV and CDR2 FQNQEV (reference sequence). This chain's CDR3 is CASSPISGNTLYF. The CDR3 bases that were read are TGTGCCAGCAGTCCCATTTCTGGAAATACGCTCTAT.

Details on this clone: Mouse germline and gene names are used. The CDR3 end falls 1 residue outside the read, so it is completed with the germline J gene. This chain joins TRBV3 and TRBJ2-3; D is perhaps TRBD2 (6 bases). Trimming pared 5 bases from V and 0 bases from J, leaving 12 bases between. The V gene's germline CDR1 is SNHLY and CDR2 FYNGKV (reference sequence). CDR3 size: 15 residues. The CDR3 DNA, read in part, is TGTGCCAGCAGCGTTTGGGGGACTAGTGCAGAAACGCTGTAT. Translating it yields CASSVWGTSAETLY. The entire CDR3 is CASSVWGTSAETLYF.

This clone was seen a handful of times. Here the gene names and germline are mouse. Read coverage stops 1 residue before the CDR3 terminus; the germline J gene supplies the remainder. This chain uses TRBV14 with TRBJ1-5, with unresolved D. The V gene lost 3 bases and the J gene lost 0 bases, with 4 bases spanning the gap. This CDR3 comprises 13 residues. Germline CDR1 and CDR2: SGHDT and FRDEAV. The sequenced CDR3 bases are TGTGCCAGCAGTTGGGATAACAACCAGGCTCCGCTT. This codes for CASSWDNNQAPL. The entire CDR3 sequence reads CASSWDNNQAPLF.

This clone was counted a few times. Gene names follow the mouse nomenclature. The sequence runs out 1 residue before the end of the CDR3; the remainder is reconstructed from the germline J gene. This rearrangement joins TRBV23 to TRBJ2-2; the D segment call TRBD2 is taken from the table without a DNA check. This CDR3 has 16 amino acids. The V gene's germline CDR1 is KGHTA and CDR2 FQNQQP. Incomplete CDR3 DNA: TGCTCCAGCAGTCAGCGACTGGGGGGGCGCACCGGGCAGCTCTAC. This translates into CSSSQRLGGRTGQLY. In full, the CDR3 reads CSSSQRLGGRTGQLYF.

A note on this clone: The gene names given are mouse names. The sequenced fragment ends 1 residue before the CDR3 boundary, so the rest is inferred from the germline J gene. The rearrangement joins TRBV26 to TRBJ2-4, with a possible D match to TRBD2 (6 bases). Germline V gene data show CDR1 as KGHPV and CDR2 as FQNQEV (reference sequence). Trimming took off 2 bases at V and 4 bases at J, with 10 bases between the two ends. This CDR3 has 14 residues. The CDR3 sequence: CASSLLLGKNTLYF. CDR3 DNA, as far as it was read: TGTGCCAGCAGTCTGCTCCTGGGGAAAAACACCTTGTAC.

As for this clone: Mouse germline and gene names are used. The read halts 1 residue ahead of the CDR3 end, with the missing end drawn from the germline J gene. This rearrangement joins TRBV15 to TRBJ1-3; TRBD1 agrees at 9 bases. Unmatched junction bases numbered 6, after V lost 5 bases and J lost 4 bases. From germline, CDR1 is SGHND and CDR2 FRSKSL. The CDR3 length is 15 residues. CDR3 DNA, as far as it was read: TGTGCCAGCAGTACAGGGGGCGCAGGGGGAAATACGCTCTAT. Protein sequence: CASSTGGAGGNTLY. The whole CDR3 is CASSTGGAGGNTLYF.

Concerning this clone itself: The gene names given are mouse names. The read gets to within 1 residue of the CDR3 end, and the germline J gene fills in the rest. The chain links TRBV26 to TRBJ1-6; maybe TRBD1 (5 bases). TRBJ1-6 is noted as an ORF with a role that remains uncertain. This CDR3 spans 15 amino acids. The ends were cut back, 4 bases at V and 2 bases at J, with 9 bases in the middle. Germline lookup yields CDR1 KGHPV and CDR2 FQNQEV (reference sequence). The CDR3 region is CASSPPGTYNSPLYF. The sequenced part of the CDR3 DNA is TGTGCCAGCAGTCCCCCAGGGACCTATAATTCGCCCCTCTAC.

In regard to this clone: Germline and genes: mouse. The sequenced fragment ends 1 residue before the CDR3 boundary, so the rest is inferred from the germline J gene. This chain joins TRBV3 and TRBJ2-2; perhaps TRBD1 as D (6 bases). The germline V and J ends were trimmed by 2 bases and 1 base, with 8 bases remaining between them. Germline loops: CDR1 SNHLY, CDR2 FYNGKV (reference sequence). The CDR3 extends over 15 amino acids. Partial CDR3 DNA: TGTGCCAGCAGCTTATGGACAGAAAACACCGGGCAGCTCTAC. The encoded protein is CASSLWTENTGQLY. The CDR3, in full, reads CASSLWTENTGQLYF.

Judged by abundance, this clone is medium-sized. Gene names follow the mouse nomenclature. The observed sequence ends 1 residue before the CDR3 terminus, with the missing tail filled in from the germline J gene. This chain links TRBV13-3 with TRBJ2-1, with D possibly TRBD2 on 7 matching bases. The CDR3 consists of 14 residues. V gave up 3 bases and J gave up 4 bases, with 11 bases separating them. Per germline, CDR1 NNHDY and CDR2 SYVADS. Here the CDR3 reads CASSAGGGYAEQFF. The part of the CDR3 DNA that was read is TGTGCCAGCAGTGCGGGGGGCGGGTATGCTGAGCAGTTC.

To note about this clone: The germline and genes are mouse ones. The sequenced fragment ends 1 residue before the CDR3 boundary, so the rest is inferred from the germline J gene. The chain recombines TRBV16 with TRBJ1-4; D ambiguous. Deletions cut 4 bases from V and 1 base from J, with 10 bases between. The CDR3 is 15 residues long. Germline CDR1 reads SGHSA; CDR2 reads FRNQAP. Incomplete CDR3 DNA: TGTGCAAGCAGCTCACCCAGGAGTTCCAACGAAAGATTATTT. The encoded protein is CASSSPRSSNERLF. The complete CDR3 protein is CASSSPRSSNERLFF.

The count of this clone is one. These gene names are mouse names. The sequenced part of the CDR3 DNA is TGCTCCAGCAGTCAAGGGACAGGGTTGGGCACCCAGTAC. Translating gives CSSSQGTGLGTQY. The full CDR3 sequence reads CSSSQGTGLGTQYF. The chain couples TRBV23 to TRBJ2-5; the table calls TRBD1, which could not be checked here. Coverage ceases 1 residue before the CDR3 finishes, and the germline J gene fills in the end. The CDR3 contains 14 residues. Germline CDR1 KGHTA, CDR2 FQNQQP.

By sample share, this clone is large. Gene names are mouse gene names. The observed sequence ends 1 residue before the CDR3 terminus, with the missing tail filled in from the germline J gene. V is TRBV2 and J is TRBJ1-4, with TRBD1 as a possible D gene (5 bases). This CDR3 comprises 15 residues. V was clipped by 0 bases and J by 0 bases, with 5 bases between them. Germline assignment: CDR1 LGHNA and CDR2 YSYQKL. The sequenced CDR3 bases are TGTGCCAGCAGCCAAGAAGGGGTTTCCAACGAAAGATTATTT. Its protein product is CASSQEGVSNERLF. The entire CDR3 protein is CASSQEGVSNERLFF.

Regarding this clone: Genes and germline are mouse. The read falls 1 residue short of the CDR3 end, and the missing part is taken from the germline J gene. The chain joins TRBV13-3 to TRBJ1-1; tentative D call: TRBD1 (6 bases). Trimming stripped 2 bases from V and 0 bases from J, with 11 bases between. The CDR3 consists of 15 residues. Per the germline V gene, CDR1 is NNHDY and CDR2 is SYVADS. The CDR3 bases that were read are TGTGCCAGCAGTGAACGTAGGGGGACAAACACAGAAGTCTTC. Translating gives CASSERRGTNTEVF. The whole CDR3 is CASSERRGTNTEVFF.